Each of the 19 T cell receptor beta chains below was sequenced from the same sample in a study of shared clonotypes between healthy human individuals. Profiling relied on immunoSEQ multiplex PCR, and the TCRdb table lists in-frame clones only, not all of them. The repertoire has approximately 2.5 million clones, approximately 94% of them found once; the top ten carry roughly 0.39%. What was sequenced was naive CD4+ T cells from PBMCs. The subset denotes: CD45RA+ positively selected. The receptors shown here come from a man between 18 and 35 years old in good health. Some clones in this sample may be carry-over from other donors' samples.

The chain recombines TRBV30 with TRBJ2-7; D is unresolved. Germline V gives CDR1 GTSNPN, CDR2 SVGIG (reference sequence). This CDR3 has 11 residues. The germline V and J ends were trimmed by 8 bases and 6 bases, with 14 bases remaining between them. The CDR3 protein is CAQSQKGEQYF. The CDR3 bases are TGTGCCCAGTCCCAGAAAGGCGAGCAGTACTTC.

The chain links TRBV27 to TRBJ1-1, with D possibly matching TRBD1 (6 bases). The germline V gene encodes CDR1 MNHEY and CDR2 SMNVEV (reference sequence). Trimming shortened V by 4 bases and J by 4 bases, and 25 bases separated the two germline ends. The CDR3 is 18 residues long. The CDR3 reads CASSSLLSAGAASTEAFF. As DNA, the CDR3 is TGTGCCAGCAGTTCCCTCCTAAGTGCGGGGGCTGCAAGCACTGAAGCTTTCTTT.

The V gene is TRBV6-5, the J gene TRBJ2-1; weak D call: TRBD2 (6 bases). This CDR3 contains 13 residues. Trimming left V 7 bases short and J 3 bases short, with 10 bases between. Germline CDR1 is MNHEY and CDR2 is SVGAGI. This CDR3 reads CASTAGRYNEQFF. The CDR3 DNA reads TGTGCCAGCACGGCGGGACGCTACAATGAGCAGTTCTTC.

The chain couples TRBV9 to TRBJ2-5; possibly TRBD2 for D (6 bases). Trimming stripped 0 bases from V and 5 bases from J, with 11 bases between. Germline V gene data show CDR1 as SGDLS and CDR2 as YYNGEE. The CDR3 is made up of 14 amino acids. The CDR3 reads CASSVGGIGETQYF. DNA of the CDR3: TGTGCCAGCAGCGTAGGCGGGATCGGGGAGACCCAGTACTTC.

The chain combines TRBV9 with TRBJ2-6, with 8 positions matching TRBD1. The germline V gene encodes CDR1 SGDLS and CDR2 YYNGEE. The V segment lost 2 bases and the J segment 3 bases; nucleotides outside the gene matches: 7. The CDR3 is 17 amino acids. The CDR3 region is CASSVDRAARGANVLTF. DNA for the CDR3: TGTGCCAGCAGCGTGGACAGGGCCGCACGTGGGGCCAACGTCCTGACTTTC.

V is TRBV7-2 and J is TRBJ2-1; D gene unclear. CDR1 is SGHTA, CDR2 FQGNSA, per germline. Trimming left V 5 bases short and J 0 bases short, with 14 bases between. The CDR3 spans 16 residues. CDR3 bases: TGTGCCAGCAGCGCGAGGACCGCTAGCTCCTACAATGAGCAGTTCTTC. Amino acids: CASSARTASSYNEQFF.

This clone was counted only a few times. The sample carries other DNA sequences with the same CDR3. J is TRBJ1-1 and V is TRBV5-1, with a tentative D call TRBD1 (5 bases). The CDR3 totals 14 residues. The V and J ends lost 0 bases and 1 base respectively, with 7 bases between them. Germline lookup yields CDR1 SGHRS and CDR2 YFSETQ. The CDR3 DNA reads as TGCGCCAGCAGCTTGGTTGGGGGGAACACTGAAGCTTTCTTT. Its protein is CASSLVGGNTEAFF.

V usage is TRBV5-4 and J usage is TRBJ2-5, with D perhaps given as TRBD1 or TRBD2 (5 bases each). The CDR3 totals 16 residues. The ends were cut back, 0 bases at V and 4 bases at J, with 16 bases in the middle. Germline CDR1 reads SGHNT; CDR2 reads YYREEE (reference sequence). The CDR3 sequence: CASSLERMGPTETQYF. CDR3 bases: TGTGCCAGCAGCTTGGAGCGGATGGGGCCGACAGAGACCCAGTACTTC.

The chain has TRBV29-1 and TRBJ2-5; 8 nucleotides align to TRBD1. Germline trimming cut 6 bases from V and 5 bases from J; bases unmatched to any gene: 8. The germline V gene has CDR1 SQVTM and CDR2 ANQGSEA. The CDR3 is made up of 13 amino acids. CDR3 DNA sequence: TGCAGCGTCGGAAACTACAGGGGGGAGACCCAGTACTTC. Translating it yields CSVGNYRGETQYF.

The chain links TRBV6-1 to TRBJ2-1; D is perhaps TRBD2 (5 bases). The CDR3 totals 15 residues. Trimming pared 4 bases from V and 0 bases from J, leaving 10 bases between. CDR1 is MNHNS and CDR2 is SASEGT in the germline V gene. CDR3 in amino acids: CASSVLVSSYNEQFF. CDR3 bases: TGTGCCAGCAGTGTACTAGTTTCCTCCTACAATGAGCAGTTCTTC.

The genes are TRBV5-1 and TRBJ2-7; tentative D call: TRBD1 (5 bases). The CDR3 contains 14 residues. The germline gives CDR1 SGHRS, CDR2 YFSETQ. V shed 1 base and J shed 5 bases, with 13 bases lying between them. CDR3 DNA sequence: TGCGCCAGCAGCTTGAGGCAGGGAATGGACGAGCAGTACTTC. Translating gives CASSLRQGMDEQYF. Filled out from reference TRBV5-1 and TRBJ2-7, the complete variable domain reads KAGVTQTPRYLIKTRGQQVTLSCSPISGHRSVSWYQQTPGQGLQFLFEYFSETQRNKGNFPGRFSGRQFSNSRSEMNVSTLELGDSALYLCASSLRQGMDEQYFGPGTRLTVT.

This clone was recorded only once. V gene TRBV28 combines with J gene TRBJ2-5; D could derive from TRBD1 or TRBD2 (5 bases each). V lost 5 bases to trimming and J lost 3 bases, with 19 bases between them. The CDR3 spans 16 residues. Germline-derived CDR1 and CDR2 are MDHEN and SYDVKM. The CDR3 region is CASSPYYPGPKETQYF. The DNA of the CDR3 is TGTGCCAGCAGTCCCTATTACCCGGGACCCAAAGAGACCCAGTACTTC. Looking up the rest from reference TRBV28 and TRBJ2-5 gives the full variable domain: DVKVTQSSRYLVKRTGEKVFLECVQDMDHENMFWYRQDPGLGLRLIYFSYDVKMKEKGDIPEGYSVSREKKERFSLILESASTNQTSMYLCASSPYYPGPKETQYFGPGTRLLVL.

The rearrangement links TRBV7-9 to TRBJ2-1; 10 bases align to TRBD1. CDR3 length: 16 residues. CDR1 and CDR2 from the germline V gene are SEHNR and FQNEAQ (reference sequence). After removal of 5 bases from V and 6 bases from J, the junction contained 10 bases not matched to a gene. This CDR3 is CASSPAGTGVFNEQFF. The CDR3 bases are TGTGCCAGCAGCCCAGCCGGGACAGGGGTTTTCAATGAGCAGTTCTTC. Supplemented by reference TRBV7-9 and TRBJ2-1, the full variable domain reads DTGVSQNPRHKITKRGQNVTFRCDPISEHNRLYWYRQTLGQGPEFLTYFQNEAQLEKSRLLSDRFSAERPKGSFSTLEIQRTEQGDSAMYLCASSPAGTGVFNEQFFGPGTRLTVL.

Here the CDR3 reads CASSPDPQQSYNEQFF. Written as DNA, the CDR3 is TGCGCCAGCAGCCCCGACCCACAACAATCCTACAATGAGCAGTTCTTC. The chain couples TRBV5-1 to TRBJ2-1; D unclear. Germline CDR1 reads SGHRS; CDR2 reads YFSETQ. The CDR3 extends over 16 amino acids. Trimming removed 4 bases at V and 1 base at J, with 15 bases between.

This clone has just one count. The chain combines TRBV11-2 with TRBJ2-5; the D gene is possibly TRBD1 (5 bases). Germline CDR1 is SGHAT and CDR2 is FQNNGV. V lost 5 bases and J 4 bases, leaving 11 bases between the germline ends. The CDR3 consists of 13 residues. CDR3 sequence: CASSQGVGETQYF. CDR3 sequence (DNA): TGTGCCAGCAGCCAAGGGGTTGGAGAGACCCAGTACTTC.

This chain links TRBV19 with TRBJ2-1; 12 positions match TRBD2. This CDR3 spans 15 amino acids. Germline CDR1 is LNHDA and CDR2 is SQIVND (reference sequence). V lost 6 bases, J lost 8 bases, and 8 bases stayed unmatched. Here the CDR3 reads CASSFPSGRAYEQFF. The CDR3 region has the DNA TGTGCCAGTAGCTTCCCTAGCGGGAGGGCCTATGAGCAGTTCTTC.

This chain uses TRBV28 with TRBJ1-5, with D perhaps matching TRBD1 (6 bases). Trimming pared 4 bases from V and 5 bases from J, leaving 18 bases between. The germline V gene encodes CDR1 MDHEN and CDR2 SYDVKM. This CDR3 is built from 16 residues. The CDR3 DNA reads TGTGCCAGCAGTTCCCAGTCGGGGGGCGCTTATCAGCCCCAGCATTTT. Its protein is CASSSQSGGAYQPQHF.

In its sample, this clone was seen once. The chain employs TRBV5-1 and TRBJ1-1, with D maybe TRBD1 (5 bases). The V end lost 5 bases, the J end lost 3 bases, and 11 bases lay between the germline ends. Germline V gives CDR1 SGHRS, CDR2 YFSETQ. The CDR3 runs 13 residues. CDR3 sequence: CASRLQGDTEAFF. CDR3 bases: TGCGCCAGCAGACTCCAGGGAGACACTGAAGCTTTCTTT.

V and J are TRBV7-9 and TRBJ2-5; TRBD2 aligns across 7 bases. The CDR3 totals 14 residues. From germline, CDR1 is SEHNR and CDR2 FQNEAQ (reference sequence). The trim removed 11 bases at V and 4 bases at J, leaving 13 bases unmatched. CDR3 in DNA: TGTGCCTTCCAGGGAGGGGAGGCCATAGAGACCCAGTACTTC. Its translation: CAFQGGEAIETQYF. The whole variable domain, remainder taken from reference TRBV7-9 and TRBJ2-5, is DTGVSQNPRHKITKRGQNVTFRCDPISEHNRLYWYRQTLGQGPEFLTYFQNEAQLEKSRLLSDRFSAERPKGSFSTLEIQRTEQGDSAMYLCAFQGGEAIETQYFGPGTRLLVL.